This T cell receptor beta chain was obtained from a study of blood T cell repertoires in COVID-19. The ends were cut back, 7 bases at V and 1 base at J, with 14 bases in the middle. From germline, CDR1 is MDHEN and CDR2 SYDVKM. The length of the CDR3 is 14 residues. In the original workflow: It was from reference gene primer amplification that nucleated cell counts were estimated. Repertoires were generated with immunoSEQ multiplex PCR, while TCRdb's copy carries only in-frame clones and drops some. V, J and clone size derive from that table, while D and trimming were established from the DNA sequence. The sample yields fewer than 350,000 clones, 87% seen once.

The sample taken for sequencing was PBMCs or T cells enriched from blood (not recorded which). The receptor comes from a woman aged 40 to 55 who had recovered from COVID-19. This chain uses TRBV28 with TRBJ2-7; tentative D call: TRBD1 (6 bases). CDR3 DNA sequence: TGTGCCAGCACGCTGCCAGGGGATTCCTACGAGCAGTACTTC. The encoded protein is CASTLPGDSYEQYF.